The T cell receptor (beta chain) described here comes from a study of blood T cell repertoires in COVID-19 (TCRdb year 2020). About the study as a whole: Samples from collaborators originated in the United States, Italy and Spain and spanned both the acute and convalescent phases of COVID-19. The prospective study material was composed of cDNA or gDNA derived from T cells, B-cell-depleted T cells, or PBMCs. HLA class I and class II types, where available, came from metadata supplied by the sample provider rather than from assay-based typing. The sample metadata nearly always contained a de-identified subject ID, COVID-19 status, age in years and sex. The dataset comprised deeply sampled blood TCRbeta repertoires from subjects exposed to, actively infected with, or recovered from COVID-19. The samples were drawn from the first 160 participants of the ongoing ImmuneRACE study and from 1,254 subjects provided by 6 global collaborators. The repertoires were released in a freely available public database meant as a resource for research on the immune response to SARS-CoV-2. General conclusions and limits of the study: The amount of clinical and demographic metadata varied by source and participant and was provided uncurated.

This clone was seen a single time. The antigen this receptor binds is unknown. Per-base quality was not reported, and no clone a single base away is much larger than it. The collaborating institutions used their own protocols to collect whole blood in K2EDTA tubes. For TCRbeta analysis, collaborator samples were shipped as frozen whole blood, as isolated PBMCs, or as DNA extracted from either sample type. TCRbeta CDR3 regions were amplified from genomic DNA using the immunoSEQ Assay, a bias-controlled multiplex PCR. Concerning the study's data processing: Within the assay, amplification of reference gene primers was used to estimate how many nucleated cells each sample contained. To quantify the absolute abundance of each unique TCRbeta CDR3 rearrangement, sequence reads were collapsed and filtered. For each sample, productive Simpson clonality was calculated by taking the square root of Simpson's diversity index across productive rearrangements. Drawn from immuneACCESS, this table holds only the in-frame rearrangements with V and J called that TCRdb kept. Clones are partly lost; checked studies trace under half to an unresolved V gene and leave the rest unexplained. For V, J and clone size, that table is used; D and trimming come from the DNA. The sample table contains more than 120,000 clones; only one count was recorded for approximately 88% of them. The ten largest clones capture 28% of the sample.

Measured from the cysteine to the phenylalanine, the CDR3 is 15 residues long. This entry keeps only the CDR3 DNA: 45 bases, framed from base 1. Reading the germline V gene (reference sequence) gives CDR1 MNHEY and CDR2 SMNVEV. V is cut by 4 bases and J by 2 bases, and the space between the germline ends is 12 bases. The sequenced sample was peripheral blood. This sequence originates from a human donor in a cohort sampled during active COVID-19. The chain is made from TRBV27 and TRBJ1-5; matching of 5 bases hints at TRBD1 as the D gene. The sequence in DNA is TGTGCCAGCAGTTACGGGAGGGGTGGCAATCAGCCCCAGCATTTT. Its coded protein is CASSYGRGGNQPQHF.